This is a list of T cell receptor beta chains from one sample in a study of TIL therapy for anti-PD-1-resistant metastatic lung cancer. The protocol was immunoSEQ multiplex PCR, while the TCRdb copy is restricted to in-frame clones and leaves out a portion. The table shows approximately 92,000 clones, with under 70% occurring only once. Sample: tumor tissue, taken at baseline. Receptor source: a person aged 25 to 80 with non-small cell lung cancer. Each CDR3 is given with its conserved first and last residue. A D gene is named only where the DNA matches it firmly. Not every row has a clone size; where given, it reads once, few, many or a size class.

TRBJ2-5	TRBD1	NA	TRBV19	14	CASKGNRGSATQYF	TGTGCCAGTAAGGGTAACAGGGGTTCTGCGACCCAGTACTTC
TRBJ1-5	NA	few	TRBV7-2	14	CASSSTRAYQPQHF	TGTGCCAGCAGCTCTACCAGGGCCTATCAGCCCCAGCATTTT
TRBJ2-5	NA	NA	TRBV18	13	CASSAGSQETQYF	TGTGCCAGCTCCGCCGGGAGCCAAGAGACCCAGTACTTC
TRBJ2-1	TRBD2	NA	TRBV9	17	CASSTMGLAGGGNEQFF	TGTGCCAGCAGCACAATGGGACTAGCGGGCGGGGGGAATGAGCAGTTCTTC
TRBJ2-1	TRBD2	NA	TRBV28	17	CASSFLGTSGSYNEQFF	TGTGCCAGCAGTTTCCTAGGGACTAGTGGTTCCTACAATGAGCAGTTCTTC
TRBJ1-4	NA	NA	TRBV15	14	CATSRDVGDEKLFF	TGTGCCACCAGCAGAGATGTGGGGGATGAAAAACTGTTTTTT
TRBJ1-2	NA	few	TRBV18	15	CASSQMTDYAYGYTF	TGTGCCAGCTCACAAATGACCGACTACGCCTATGGCTACACCTTC
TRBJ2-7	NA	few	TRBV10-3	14	CAISESETSHEQYF	TGTGCCATCAGTGAGTCGGAGACAAGCCACGAGCAGTACTTC
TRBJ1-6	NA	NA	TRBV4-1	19	CASSPARQWGVMDGSPLHF	TGCGCCAGCAGCCCCGCGCGGCAGTGGGGTGTGATGGATGGTTCACCCCTCCACTTT
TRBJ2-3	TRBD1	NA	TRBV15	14	CATEGTGGGDTQYF	TGTGCCACCGAAGGGACAGGGGGCGGAGATACGCAGTATTTT
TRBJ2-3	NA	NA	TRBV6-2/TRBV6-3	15	CASSYAAESTDTQYF	TGTGCCAGCAGTTACGCTGCGGAAAGCACAGATACGCAGTATTTT
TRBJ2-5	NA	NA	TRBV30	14	CAWSVRVGLETQYF	TGTGCCTGGAGTGTACGAGTGGGGTTAGAGACCCAGTACTTC
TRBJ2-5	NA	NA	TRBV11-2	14	CASSPRPGEETQYF	TGTGCCAGCAGCCCCCGTCCAGGGGAAGAGACCCAGTACTTC
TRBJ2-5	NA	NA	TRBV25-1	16	CASSEFSAVSSETQYF	TGTGCCAGCAGTGAATTCAGCGCCGTCAGCAGCGAGACCCAGTACTTC
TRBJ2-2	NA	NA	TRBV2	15	CASRADIMNTGELFF	TGTGCCAGCAGGGCGGACATAATGAACACCGGGGAGCTGTTTTTT
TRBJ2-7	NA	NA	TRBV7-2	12	CASSLVGYEQYF	TGTGCCAGCAGCCTAGTGGGCTACGAGCAGTACTTC